The next 5 T cell receptor beta chains were all read from a single sample in a study of blood T cell repertoires in COVID-19. The protocol was immunoSEQ multiplex PCR, while the TCRdb copy is restricted to in-frame clones and leaves out a portion. This sample has approximately 300,000 clones; about 85% occur once, and the top ten carry about 1%. The sequencing input was peripheral blood. These receptors all stem from a human donor with COVID-19, enrolled during active disease. The donor label of this sample is uncertain.

The rearrangement uses TRBV19 and TRBJ2-3; 8 bases line up with TRBD1. V dropped 5 bases and J dropped 0; count of bases not matched to a gene: 7. Per the germline V gene, CDR1 is LNHDA and CDR2 is SQIVND (reference sequence). The CDR3 has 16 residues. The CDR3 nucleotides read TGTGCCAGTAGTCCGGGACAGGCCTTTAGCACAGATACGCAGTATTTT. Its translation is CASSPGQAFSTDTQYF.

The rearrangement joins TRBV15 to TRBJ2-7; a possible D gene is TRBD2 (5 bases). V dropped 3 bases and J dropped 3 bases, with 6 bases sitting between them. The CDR3 length is 12 residues. Germline-derived CDR1 and CDR2 are LNHNV and YYDKDF (reference sequence). CDR3 nucleotide sequence: TGTGCCACCAGCAGGGACTTCTACGAGCAGTACTTC. It encodes CATSRDFYEQYF.

The chain employs TRBV9 and TRBJ2-5; D may be TRBD2 (6 bases). The CDR3 is 18 residues long. Per the germline V gene, CDR1 is SGDLS and CDR2 is YYNGEE. With 0 bases removed from V and 3 bases from J, the gap between germline ends came to 21 bases. The CDR3 region is CASSVGPGVGQAEETQYF. CDR3 bases: TGTGCCAGCAGCGTAGGGCCGGGGGTAGGGCAGGCAGAAGAGACCCAGTACTTC.

The DNA for the CDR3 is TGTGCCAGCAGGGGGACAGGCGCTGGAAACACCATATATTTT. As protein: CASRGTGAGNTIYF. V and J are TRBV6-5 and TRBJ1-3, with 8 bases identical to TRBD1. This CDR3 spans 14 amino acids. V dropped 6 bases and J dropped 2; count of bases not matched to a gene: 3. Germline lookup yields CDR1 MNHEY and CDR2 SVGAGI.

The rearrangement links TRBV30 to TRBJ1-6, with a possible D match to TRBD1 (6 bases). The CDR3 contains 17 residues. V dropped 4 bases and J dropped 5 bases, with 21 bases sitting between them. Germline V gives CDR1 GTSNPN, CDR2 SVGIG (reference sequence). CDR3 in amino acids: CAWNPFRGDINNSPLHF. CDR3 nucleotide sequence: TGTGCCTGGAACCCGTTCAGAGGGGACATCAATAATTCACCCCTCCACTTT.